A selection of T cell receptor beta chains follows, all from one sample in a study of blood T cell repertoires in COVID-19. Sequencing was performed with immunoSEQ multiplex PCR; in TCRdb, only in-frame clones are kept and a portion is missing. The data show about 170,000 clones, with roughly four fifths seen just once and approximately 2% held by the top ten. Sequenced: peripheral blood. The receptors here all came from an elderly woman with acute or convalescent COVID-19. CDR3s include the opening cysteine and the closing phenylalanine or tryptophan. The D gene is left open where the match is weak. Clone size is given for some rows only: seen once, a few or many times, or a class if the clone is expanded.

V gene	J gene	D gene	clone size	CDR3 DNA	CDR3 protein
TRBV9	TRBJ2-3	-	-	TGTGCCAGCAGCGTTCTCGGGGGAACAGATACGCAGTATTTT	CASSVLGGTDTQYF
TRBV11-2	TRBJ1-1	-	-	TGTGCCAGCAGCTTAATTGGGGGCGCGGGTGAAGCTTTCTTT	CASSLIGGAGEAFF
TRBV5-1	TRBJ1-2	-	once	TGCGCCAGTAGCCGCGGTGATAACTATGGCTACACCTTC	CASSRGDNYGYTF
TRBV9	TRBJ1-1	-	-	TGTGCCAGCAGCGTAGGGGCAGGGAGGTCCACTGAAGCTTTCTTT	CASSVGAGRSTEAFF
TRBV6-2/TRBV6-3	TRBJ1-6	TRBD1	-	TGTGCCAGCAGCCCGGACAGGGGGGTTTCACCCCTCCACTTT	CASSPDRGVSPLHF
TRBV5-1	TRBJ1-4	-	-	TGCGCCAGCAGCTTGGACAGCTTATTTAATGAAAAACTGTTTTTT	CASSLDSLFNEKLFF
TRBV5-8	TRBJ2-5	-	once	TGTGCCAGCAGCCGACCGGCGGGTAGCGGGACCCAGTACTTC	CASSRPAGSGTQYF
TRBV9	TRBJ2-1	-	-	TGTGCCAGCAGCGTAGGAGGAGGGGTGAGAAACTCAGGCGACAATGAGCAGTTCTTC	CASSVGGGVRNSGDNEQFF
TRBV2	TRBJ2-2	-	-	TGTGCCAGCAGTAAGGACAGCCTTGACACCGGGGAGCTGTTTTTT	CASSKDSLDTGELFF
TRBV4-2	TRBJ1-4	TRBD1	-	TGTGCCAGCAGCCAAGAGGGACAGGGTAATGAAAAACTGTTTTTT	CASSQEGQGNEKLFF
TRBV7-8	TRBJ2-6	TRBD2	-	TGTGCCAGCAGCTTAGCTTGGGGGGGCTCTGGGGCCAACGTCCTGACTTTC	CASSLAWGGSGANVLTF
TRBV19	TRBJ1-4	-	-	TGTGCCAGTAGTGGTTCGGGCAGGGCCTATTTT	CASSGSGRAYF
TRBV28	TRBJ2-7	-	-	TGTGCCAGCACTGGCAGGCCCTCCTACGAGCAGTACTTC	CASTGRPSYEQYF
TRBV6-6	TRBJ1-5	-	-	TGTGCCAGCAGTTACTCGATCGGGCGGGATCAGCCCCAGCATTTT	CASSYSIGRDQPQHF
TRBV11-2	TRBJ1-3	-	few	TGTGCCAGCAGCATACTAATTGGAAACACCATATATTTT	CASSILIGNTIYF
TRBV7-2	TRBJ2-2	-	-	TGTGCCAGCAGCTTATCGTCGGTCAAGACCGGGGAGCTGTTTTTT	CASSLSSVKTGELFF
TRBV19	TRBJ1-1	TRBD1	-	TGTGCCAGTAGTATCGGAGGGCGCTTTCAGGGGGCGGGCGCTGAAGCTTTCTTT	CASSIGGRFQGAGAEAFF
TRBV5-6	TRBJ2-3	-	-	TGTGCCAGCAGCTACCCGGGAGTTAGCACAGATACGCAGTATTTT	CASSYPGVSTDTQYF
TRBV20-1	TRBJ2-7	-	-	TGCAGTGCTAGTCCCGGGTATTGGGCCTACGAGCAGTACTTC	CSASPGYWAYEQYF
TRBV5-1	TRBJ1-1	TRBD1	-	TGCGCCAGCAGCTTGGCTCAGGGGGCGGGCGCCACTGAAGCTTTCTTT	CASSLAQGAGATEAFF
TRBV6-2/TRBV6-3	TRBJ2-5	TRBD2	few	TGTGCCAGCAGTCATGGACTAGCGGGGAGTACCCAAGAGACCCAGTACTTC	CASSHGLAGSTQETQYF
TRBV27	TRBJ1-6	-	-	TGTGCCAGCTCGAGGGATCTCGCTAATTCACCCCTCCACTTT	CASSRDLANSPLHF
TRBV19	TRBJ2-5	TRBD1	-	TGTGCCAGTAGTAGACAGACAGGGCAAGAAAAGACCCAGTACTTC	CASSRQTGQEKTQYF
TRBV7-3	TRBJ1-6	TRBD1	few	TGTGCCAGCAGCCTTGACAGGGTTAATTCACCCCTCCACTTT	CASSLDRVNSPLHF
TRBV25-1	TRBJ2-3	-	-	TGTGCCAGCAGTGAATATTTAGGCACAGATACGCAGTATTTT	CASSEYLGTDTQYF
TRBV9	TRBJ1-6	-	-	TGTGCCAGCGGACTCGGGGCTGGGGGCGCCGATAATTCACCCCTCCACTTT	CASGLGAGGADNSPLHF
TRBV6-2/TRBV6-3	TRBJ2-7	-	once	TGTGCCAGCAGTGATCGTATTAGGGGGACAACCTACGAGCAGTACTTC	CASSDRIRGTTYEQYF